The next 8 T cell receptor beta chains were all read from a single sample in a study of blood T cells in healthy people across ages. For the second PCR, which ran for about 6 to 11 cycles, a sample-barcoded 5' primer and a J-beta primer mix were used. TCRdb independently ran MiXCR on the 5' RACE reads; one entry per CDR3 protein. This sample has 650,000 to 1,000,000 distinct CDR3 sequences, with roughly 40% found just once. Input material: blood. These receptors originate from a young man in good health.

This clonotype was detected only a few times. The rearrangement uses TRBV20-1 and TRBJ1-1; tentatively, D is TRBD1 (5 bases). V lost 0 bases, J lost 0 bases, and 11 bases lay in between. The CDR3 covers 15 residues. CDR1 and CDR2 (germline): DFQATT, SNEGSKA (reference sequence). CDR3: CSARDLTALNTEAFF. Here the CDR3 DNA reads TGCAGTGCTAGAGATTTGACAGCCCTGAACACTGAAGCTTTCTTT.

V is TRBV7-8 and J is TRBJ2-3; 8 nucleotides align to TRBD2. CDR3 length: 18 amino acids. Germline V gene lookup returns CDR1 SGHVS and CDR2 FQNEAQ. The junction had 10 bases not matched to a gene; V was cut back by 0 bases and J by 2 bases. The CDR3 protein is CASSLAPPAGAPTDTQYF. In DNA form, the CDR3 reads TGTGCCAGCAGCTTAGCCCCCCCAGCGGGGGCCCCCACAGATACGCAGTATTTT. The full variable domain, with the rest looked up from reference TRBV7-8 and TRBJ2-3, is GAGVSQSPRYKVAKRGQDVALRCDPISGHVSLFWYQQALGQGPEFLTYFQNEAQLDKSGLPSDRFFAERPEGSVSTLKIQRTQQEDSAVYLCASSLAPPAGAPTDTQYFGPGTRLTVL.

The gene calls are TRBV27 and TRBJ2-3; 12 bases map to TRBD2. Germline V lookup: CDR1 MNHEY, CDR2 SMNVEV (reference sequence). With V trimmed by 3 bases and J by 6 bases, 10 bases remained unmatched. The CDR3 is made up of 17 amino acids. In DNA, the CDR3 is TGTGCCAGCAGTTTTTCTAGCGGGAGGGCCTCCGGTGATACGCAGTATTTT. Its translation: CASSFSSGRASGDTQYF.

This clonotype was seen only a few times. This chain connects TRBV18 to TRBJ2-2; D gene uncertain. CDR1 KGHSH and CDR2 LQKENI come from the germline V gene. Between the trimmed V and J ends, which lost 2 bases and 6 bases, there was a span of 4 bases. The CDR3 is 12 amino acids. CDR3: CASSPGSGELFF. The CDR3 region has the DNA TGTGCCAGCTCACCAGGGTCCGGGGAGCTGTTTTTT.

This clonotype has just one count. This chain joins TRBV7-3 and TRBJ2-3, with 8 bases lining up with TRBD2. Germline-derived CDR1 and CDR2 are SGHTA and FQGTGA. The length of the CDR3 is 17 residues. J gave up 4 bases and V 3 bases, and 12 bases lay outside the gene matches. CDR3 sequence reads: CASSFLRTSNGADTQYF. For the CDR3, the DNA is TGTGCCAGCAGCTTCCTCAGGACTAGCAATGGGGCAGATACGCAGTATTTT.

CDR3 sequence (DNA): TGTGCCACCAGCAGCCGGACAGGGGGCACAGATACGCAGTATTTT. Residues: CATSSRTGGTDTQYF. V usage is TRBV15 and J usage is TRBJ2-3, with 9 bases identical to TRBD1. CDR1 LNHNV and CDR2 YYDKDF come from the germline V gene (reference sequence). The CDR3 is 15 residues long. V trimming: 3 bases; J trimming: 1 base; junction bases outside the gene matches: 2.

This clonotype was found many times. The chain couples TRBV12-3 or TRBV12-4 to TRBJ2-3; maybe TRBD1 (5 bases). The germline V and J ends were trimmed by 3 bases and 0 bases, with 13 bases remaining between them. The CDR3 is 16 residues long. CDR3 residues: CASSLAGRVSTDTQYF. The DNA of the CDR3 is TGTGCCAGCAGTTTGGCTGGCAGGGTGAGCACAGATACGCAGTATTTT.

The V call is TRBV18, the J call TRBJ2-4, with D perhaps TRBD1 (5 bases). This CDR3 spans 16 amino acids. The germline V gene encodes CDR1 KGHSH and CDR2 LQKENI. V lost 2 bases to trimming and J lost 0 bases, with 11 bases between them. CDR3 DNA sequence: TGTGCCAGCTCACCAGACAGCTCTCTAGCCAAAAACATTCAGTACTTC. Residues: CASSPDSSLAKNIQYF.